This TCR beta chain was retrieved from a study of shared clonotypes between healthy human individuals. V lost 4 bases and J lost 4, with 8 bases in between. The germline CDR1 and CDR2 sequences are MDHEN and SYDVKM. The CDR3 runs to 13 residues. Clones were sequenced by immunoSEQ multiplex PCR, and TCRdb holds only the in-frame ones, with some missing. This sample yields about 520,000 clones, of which roughly 95% are seen a single time; around 0.067% belongs to the top ten. Details on this clone: The same CDR3 also results from other DNA sequences found in this sample.

This TCR was recovered from a woman under 40 in good health. Material: naive CD4+ T cells sorted from blood. The subset was: CD45RA+ positively selected. The chain joins TRBV28 to TRBJ1-5; D is perhaps TRBD1 (6 bases). The CDR3, as DNA: TGTGCCAGCAGTTGGGACATAAATCAGCCCCAGCATTTT. Encoded protein: CASSWDINQPQHF.